This T cell receptor (beta chain) is from a study of a mutant IDH1 vaccine in newly diagnosed glioma. As for the study in general: The treated group averaged approximately 42 years old and was about 60% male, about 40% female.

Study-wide results and caveats: The study observed vaccine-induced immune responses in approximately 93% of patients.

Regarding this clone: Its antigen remains unknown.

Assay: immunoSEQ multiplex PCR; the TCRdb copy retains only in-frame clones and omits some. This sample has tens of thousands of clones, with roughly 87% found just once. As to time point: baseline, week 1 (first vaccination visit). The treatment denotes: pre-vaccination baseline after standard-of-care therapy. Each tumor in the donors was a new WHO grade 3 or 4 astrocytoma, IDH1-mutant and ATRX-lost. Germline V gene data show CDR1 as MGHRA and CDR2 as YSYEKL. V was pared by 0 bases and J by 2 bases, with 10 bases between. The CDR3 length is 15 residues. The specimen comprised PBMCs, sampled from a glioma patient treated with radiotherapy, temozolomide or both. The clonotype comes from a man aged 40-49 years with glioma. Some clones in this sample may be carry-over from other donors' samples. The V and J genes are TRBV4-1 and TRBJ1-2; D unclear. The DNA of the CDR3 is TGCGCCAGCAGCCAAGATCGGGCGTTAAACTATGGCTACACCTTC. Translated: CASSQDRALNYGYTF.